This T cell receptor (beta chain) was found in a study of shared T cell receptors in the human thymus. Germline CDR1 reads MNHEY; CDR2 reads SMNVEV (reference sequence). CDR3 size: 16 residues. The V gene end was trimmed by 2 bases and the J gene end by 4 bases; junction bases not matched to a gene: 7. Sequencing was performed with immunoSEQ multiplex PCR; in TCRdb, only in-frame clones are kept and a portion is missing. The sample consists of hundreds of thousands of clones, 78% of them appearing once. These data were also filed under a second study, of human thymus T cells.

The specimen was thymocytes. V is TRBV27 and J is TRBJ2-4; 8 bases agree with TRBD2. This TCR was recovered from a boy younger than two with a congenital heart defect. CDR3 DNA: TGTGCCAGCAGTTTAATCTCGGGAGGGCCTAAAAACATTCAGTACTTC. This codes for CASSLISGGPKNIQYF.